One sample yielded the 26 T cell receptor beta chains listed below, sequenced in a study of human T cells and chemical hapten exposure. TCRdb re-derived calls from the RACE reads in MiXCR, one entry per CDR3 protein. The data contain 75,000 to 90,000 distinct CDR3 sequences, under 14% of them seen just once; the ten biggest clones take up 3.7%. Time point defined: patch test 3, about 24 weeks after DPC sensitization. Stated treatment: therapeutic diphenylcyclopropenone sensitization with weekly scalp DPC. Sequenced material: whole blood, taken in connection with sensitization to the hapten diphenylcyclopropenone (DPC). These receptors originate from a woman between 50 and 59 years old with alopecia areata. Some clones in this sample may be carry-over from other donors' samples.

The CDR3 region is CSVEEEWDRATDTQYF. CDR3 DNA: TGCAGCGTTGAAGAGGAATGGGACAGGGCTACAGATACGCAGTATTTT. The rearrangement links TRBV29-1 to TRBJ2-3, with TRBD1 matching 9 bases. After removal of 0 bases from V and 3 bases from J, the junction contained 7 bases not matched to a gene. CDR1 and CDR2 (germline): SQVTM, ANQGSEA. CDR3 size: 16 residues.

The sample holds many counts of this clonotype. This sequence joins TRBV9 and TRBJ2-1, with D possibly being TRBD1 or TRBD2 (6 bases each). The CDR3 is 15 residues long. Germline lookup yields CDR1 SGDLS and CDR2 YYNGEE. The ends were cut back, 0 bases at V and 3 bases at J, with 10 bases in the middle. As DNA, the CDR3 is TGTGCCAGCAGCGTAGAAGGGGGAGGCTACAATGAGCAGTTCTTC. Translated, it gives CASSVEGGGYNEQFF. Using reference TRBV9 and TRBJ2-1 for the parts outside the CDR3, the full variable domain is DSGVTQTPKHLITATGQRVTLRCSPRSGDLSVYWYQQSLDQGLQFLIQYYNGEERAKGNILERFSAQQFPDLHSELNLSSLELGDSALYFCASSVEGGGYNEQFFGPGTRLTVL.

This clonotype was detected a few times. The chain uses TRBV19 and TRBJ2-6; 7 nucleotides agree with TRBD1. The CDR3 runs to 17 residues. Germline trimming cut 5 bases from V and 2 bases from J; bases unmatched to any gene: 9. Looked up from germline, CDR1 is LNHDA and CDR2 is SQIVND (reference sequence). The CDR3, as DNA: TGTGCCAGTAGTTCACGCGTGACAGGGACTGGGGCCAACGTCCTGACTTTC. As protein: CASSSRVTGTGANVLTF.

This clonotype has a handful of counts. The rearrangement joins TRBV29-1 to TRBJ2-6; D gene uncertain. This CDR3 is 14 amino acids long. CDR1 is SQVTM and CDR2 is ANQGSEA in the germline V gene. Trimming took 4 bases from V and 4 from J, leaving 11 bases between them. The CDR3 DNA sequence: TGCAGCGTTGGGGGTCCTACCGGGGCCAACGTCCTGACTTTC. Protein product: CSVGGPTGANVLTF.

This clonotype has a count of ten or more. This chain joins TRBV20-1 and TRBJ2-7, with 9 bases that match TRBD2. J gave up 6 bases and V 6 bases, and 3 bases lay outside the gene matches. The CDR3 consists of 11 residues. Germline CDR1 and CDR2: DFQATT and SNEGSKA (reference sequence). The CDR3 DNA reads TGCAGTGCCAGACTAGCGGTCGAGCAGTACTTC. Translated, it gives CSARLAVEQYF.

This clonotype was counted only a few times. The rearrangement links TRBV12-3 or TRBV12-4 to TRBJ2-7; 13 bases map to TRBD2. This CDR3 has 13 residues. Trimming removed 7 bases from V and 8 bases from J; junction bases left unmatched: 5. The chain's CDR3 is CASTTGTSGKQYF. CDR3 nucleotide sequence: TGTGCCAGCACCACAGGGACTAGCGGGAAGCAGTACTTC.

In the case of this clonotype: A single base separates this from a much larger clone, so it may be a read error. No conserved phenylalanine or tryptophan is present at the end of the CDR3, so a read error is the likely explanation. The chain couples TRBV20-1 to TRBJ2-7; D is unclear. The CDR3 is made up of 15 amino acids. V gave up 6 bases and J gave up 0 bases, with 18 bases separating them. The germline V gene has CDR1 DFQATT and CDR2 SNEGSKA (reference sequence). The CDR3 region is CSASIPRTSSYEQYL. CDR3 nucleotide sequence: TGCAGTGCGTCCATCCCCAGGACGAGCTCCTACGAGCAGTACCTC.

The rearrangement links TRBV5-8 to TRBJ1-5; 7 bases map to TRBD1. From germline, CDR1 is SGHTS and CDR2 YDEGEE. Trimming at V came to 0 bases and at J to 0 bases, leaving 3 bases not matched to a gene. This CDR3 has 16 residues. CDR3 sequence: CASSLGTGFSNQPQHF. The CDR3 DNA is TGTGCCAGCAGCTTGGGGACAGGCTTTAGCAATCAGCCCCAGCATTTT.

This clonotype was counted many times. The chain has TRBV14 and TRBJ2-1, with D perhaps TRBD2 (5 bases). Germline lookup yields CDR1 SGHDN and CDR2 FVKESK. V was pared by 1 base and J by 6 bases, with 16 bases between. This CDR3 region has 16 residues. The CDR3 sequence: CASSQGPGLLINEQFF. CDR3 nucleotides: TGTGCCAGCAGCCAAGGACCTGGACTCCTTATCAATGAGCAGTTCTTC.

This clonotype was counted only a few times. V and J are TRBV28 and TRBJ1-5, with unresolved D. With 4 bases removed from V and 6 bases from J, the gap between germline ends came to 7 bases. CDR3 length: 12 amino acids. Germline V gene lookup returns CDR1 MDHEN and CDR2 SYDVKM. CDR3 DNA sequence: TGTGCCAGCAGTTCTACAAGTCAGCCCCAGCATTTT. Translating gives CASSSTSQPQHF.

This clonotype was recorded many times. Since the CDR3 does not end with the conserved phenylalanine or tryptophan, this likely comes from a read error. In DNA, the CDR3 is TGTGCCAGCAGCCTACAGGGAGGGGATTCACCCCTCCACCTT. This gives the protein CASSLQGGDSPLHL. V is TRBV5-4 and J is TRBJ1-6, with D tentatively TRBD1 (6 bases). Germline V gives CDR1 SGHNT, CDR2 YYREEE (reference sequence). With 4 bases removed from V and 8 bases from J, the gap between germline ends came to 13 bases. This CDR3 comprises 14 residues.

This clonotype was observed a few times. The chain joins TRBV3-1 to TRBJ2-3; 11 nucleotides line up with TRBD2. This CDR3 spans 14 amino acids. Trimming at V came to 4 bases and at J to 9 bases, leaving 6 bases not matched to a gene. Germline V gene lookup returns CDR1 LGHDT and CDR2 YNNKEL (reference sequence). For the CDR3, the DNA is TGTGCCAGCAGCCCGGGACTAGCGGAACCCACGCAGTATTTT. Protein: CASSPGLAEPTQYF.

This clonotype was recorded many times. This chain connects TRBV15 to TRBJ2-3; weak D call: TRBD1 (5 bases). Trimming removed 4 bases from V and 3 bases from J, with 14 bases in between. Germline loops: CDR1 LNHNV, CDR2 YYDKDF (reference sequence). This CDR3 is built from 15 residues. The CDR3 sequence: CATSKRGLRTDTQYF. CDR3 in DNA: TGTGCCACCAGCAAAAGGGGTCTCCGGACAGATACGCAGTATTTT.

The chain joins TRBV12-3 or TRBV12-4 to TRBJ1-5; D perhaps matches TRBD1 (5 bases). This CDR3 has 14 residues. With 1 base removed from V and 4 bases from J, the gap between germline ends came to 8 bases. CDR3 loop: CASSLGDPNQPQHF. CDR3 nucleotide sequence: TGTGCCAGCAGTTTAGGGGACCCTAATCAGCCCCAGCATTTT.

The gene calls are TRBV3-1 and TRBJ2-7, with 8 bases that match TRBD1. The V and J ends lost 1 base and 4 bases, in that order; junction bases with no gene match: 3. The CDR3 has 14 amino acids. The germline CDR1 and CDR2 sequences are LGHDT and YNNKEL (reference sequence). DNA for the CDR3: TGTGCCAGCAGCCAAGGACAGGGGAGGTACGAGCAGTACTTC. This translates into CASSQGQGRYEQYF.

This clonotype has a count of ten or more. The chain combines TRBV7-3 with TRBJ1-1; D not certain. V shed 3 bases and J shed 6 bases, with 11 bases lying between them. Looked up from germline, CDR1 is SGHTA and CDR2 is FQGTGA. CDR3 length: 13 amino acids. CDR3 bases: TGTGCCAGCAGCTTCGGCCGTGCACCTGAAGCTTTCTTT. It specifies CASSFGRAPEAFF.

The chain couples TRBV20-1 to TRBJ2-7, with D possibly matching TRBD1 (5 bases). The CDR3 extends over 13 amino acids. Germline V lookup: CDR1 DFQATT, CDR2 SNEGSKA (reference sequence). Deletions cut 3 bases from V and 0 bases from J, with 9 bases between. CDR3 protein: CSASPGNSYEQYF. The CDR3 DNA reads TGCAGTGCTAGCCCAGGGAACTCCTACGAGCAGTACTTC.

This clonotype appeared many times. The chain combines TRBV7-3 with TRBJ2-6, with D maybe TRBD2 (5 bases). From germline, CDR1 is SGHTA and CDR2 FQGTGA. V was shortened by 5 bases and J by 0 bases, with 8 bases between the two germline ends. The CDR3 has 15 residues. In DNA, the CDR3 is TGTGCCAGCAGCCCAGCGGTCTCTGGGGCCAACGTCCTGACTTTC. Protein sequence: CASSPAVSGANVLTF.

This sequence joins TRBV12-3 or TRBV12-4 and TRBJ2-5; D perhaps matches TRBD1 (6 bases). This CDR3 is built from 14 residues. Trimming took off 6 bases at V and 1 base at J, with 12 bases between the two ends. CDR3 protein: CASSRGGPQETQYF. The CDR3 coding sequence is TGTGCCAGCAGCCGTGGGGGCCCCCAAGAGACCCAGTACTTC.

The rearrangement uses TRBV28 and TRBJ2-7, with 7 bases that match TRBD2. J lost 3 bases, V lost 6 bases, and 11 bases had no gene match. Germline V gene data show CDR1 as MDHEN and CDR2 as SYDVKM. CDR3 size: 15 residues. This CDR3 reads CASSPPGGSNYEQYF. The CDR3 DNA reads TGTGCCAGCAGCCCCCCAGGCGGGAGCAACTACGAGCAGTACTTC.

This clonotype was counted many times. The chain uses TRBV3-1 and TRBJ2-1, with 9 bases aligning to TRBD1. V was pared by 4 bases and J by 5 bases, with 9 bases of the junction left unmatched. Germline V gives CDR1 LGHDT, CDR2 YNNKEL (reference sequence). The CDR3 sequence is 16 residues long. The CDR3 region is CASSLLRTGVDNEQFF. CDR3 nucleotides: TGTGCCAGCAGCCTCCTAAGGACAGGGGTGGACAATGAGCAGTTCTTC.

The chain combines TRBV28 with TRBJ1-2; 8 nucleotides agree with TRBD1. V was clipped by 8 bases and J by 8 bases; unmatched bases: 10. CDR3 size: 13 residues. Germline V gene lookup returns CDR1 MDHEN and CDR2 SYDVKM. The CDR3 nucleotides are TGTGCCAGCGTACTCGGACAGGGAAAAGGCTACACCTTC. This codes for CASVLGQGKGYTF.

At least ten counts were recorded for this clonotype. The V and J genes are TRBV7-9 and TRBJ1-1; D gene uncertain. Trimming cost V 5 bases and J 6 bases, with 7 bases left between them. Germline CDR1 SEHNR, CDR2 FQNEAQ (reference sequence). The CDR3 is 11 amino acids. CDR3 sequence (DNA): TGTGCCAGCAGCCGCGGGGCTGAAGCTTTCTTT. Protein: CASSRGAEAFF.

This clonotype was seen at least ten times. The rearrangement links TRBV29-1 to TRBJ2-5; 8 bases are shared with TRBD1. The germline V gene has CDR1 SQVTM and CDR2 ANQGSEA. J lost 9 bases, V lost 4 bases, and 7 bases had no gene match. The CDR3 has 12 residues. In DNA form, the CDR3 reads TGCAGCGTTGGAGAACAGGGGGGAGCCCAGTACTTC. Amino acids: CSVGEQGGAQYF.

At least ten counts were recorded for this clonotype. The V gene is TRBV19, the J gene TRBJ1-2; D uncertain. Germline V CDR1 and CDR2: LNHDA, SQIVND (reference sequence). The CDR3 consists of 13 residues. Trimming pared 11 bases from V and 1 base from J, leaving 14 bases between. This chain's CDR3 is CAVPAESNYGYTF. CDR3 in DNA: TGTGCCGTACCCGCGGAAAGTAACTATGGCTACACCTTC.

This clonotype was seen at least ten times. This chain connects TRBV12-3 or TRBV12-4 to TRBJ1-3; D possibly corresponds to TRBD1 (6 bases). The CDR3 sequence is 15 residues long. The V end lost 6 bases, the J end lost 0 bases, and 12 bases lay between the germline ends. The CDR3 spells CASRQGYSSGNTIYF. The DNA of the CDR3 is TGTGCCAGCAGACAGGGATACTCCTCTGGAAACACCATATATTTT.